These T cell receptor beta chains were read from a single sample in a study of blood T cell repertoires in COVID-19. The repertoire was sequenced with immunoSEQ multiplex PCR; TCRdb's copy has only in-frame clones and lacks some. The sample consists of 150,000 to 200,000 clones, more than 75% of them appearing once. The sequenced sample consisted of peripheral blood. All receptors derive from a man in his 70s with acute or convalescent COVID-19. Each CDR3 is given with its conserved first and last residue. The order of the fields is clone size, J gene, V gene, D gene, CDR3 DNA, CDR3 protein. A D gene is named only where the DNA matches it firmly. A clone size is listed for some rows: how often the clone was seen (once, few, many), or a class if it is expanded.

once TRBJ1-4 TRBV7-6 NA TGTGCCAGCAGCTTCCCCGCAACTAATGAAAAACTGTTTTTT CASSFPATNEKLFF
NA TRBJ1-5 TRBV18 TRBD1 TGTGCCAGCTCACCTCGACAGGGGAGTCAGCCCCAGCATTTT CASSPRQGSQPQHF
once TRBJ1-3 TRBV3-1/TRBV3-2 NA TGTGCCAGCAGCGCAAGGGAGGCGGGAAACACCATATATTTT CASSAREAGNTIYF
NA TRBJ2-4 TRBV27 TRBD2 TGTGCCAGCAGTTCCCACCCTATAGCGGGGGGGCAGGTCAAAAACATTCAGTACTTC CASSSHPIAGGQVKNIQYF
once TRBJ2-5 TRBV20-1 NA TGCAGTGCTGCGTCGGTGGAGACCCAGTACTTC CSAASVETQYF
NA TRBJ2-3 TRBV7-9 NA TGTGCCAGCAGAATGAGGACAGATACGCAGTATTTT CASRMRTDTQYF
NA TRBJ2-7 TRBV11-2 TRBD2 TGTGCCAGCAGCTTAGATCTGTGGCGCGGACTAGCGTCCGGCGAGCAGTACTTC CASSLDLWRGLASGEQYF
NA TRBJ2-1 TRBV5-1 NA TGCGCCAGCAGCGACCAAAGGAGAAACAATGAGCAGTTCTTC CASSDQRRNNEQFF
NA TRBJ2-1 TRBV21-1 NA TGTGCCAGCAGCAAAGATGTAGCGGGCCGCCGCCGGGAGCAGTTCTTC CASSKDVAGRRREQFF
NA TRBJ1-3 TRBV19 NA TGTGCCAGTAGTACCTCCCGGGTCCTCGGAAACACCATATATTTT CASSTSRVLGNTIYF
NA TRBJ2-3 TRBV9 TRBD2 TGTGCCAGCAGCACCTGGGTAGCGGGGCGCACAGATACGCAGTATTTT CASSTWVAGRTDTQYF
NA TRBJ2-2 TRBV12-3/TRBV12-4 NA TGTGCCAGCAGTATCAGGGGAGGGGAGCTGTTTTTT CASSIRGGELFF
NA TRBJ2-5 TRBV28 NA TGTGCCAGCAGAAGAAAAGGGGCCCAAGAGACCCAGTACTTC CASRRKGAQETQYF
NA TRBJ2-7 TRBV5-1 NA TGCGCCAGCAGCTTGGTTGGGGGCGACAGGGAGCAGTACTTC CASSLVGGDREQYF
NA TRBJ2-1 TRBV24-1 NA TGTGCCACCAGTGAAAACAGGAATGAGCAGTTCTTC CATSENRNEQFF
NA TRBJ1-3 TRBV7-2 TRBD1 TGTGCCAGCAGGCGACAGGGTTCTTTCTCTGGAAACACCATATATTTT CASRRQGSFSGNTIYF
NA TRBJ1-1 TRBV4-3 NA TGCGCCAGCGGTTACTCGGAGGGGTACACTGAAGCTTTCTTT CASGYSEGYTEAFF
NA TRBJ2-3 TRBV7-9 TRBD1 TGTGCCAGCAGCCCCGGGACAGGGGTTTTGGCAGATACGCAGTATTTT CASSPGTGVLADTQYF
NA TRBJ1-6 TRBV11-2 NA TGTGCCAGCAGCTTAGGCGTCAATTCACCCCTCCACTTT CASSLGVNSPLHF
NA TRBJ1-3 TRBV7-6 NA TGTGCCAGCAGCTTAGTCGCGCCAGGCCCTGGAAACACCATATATTTT CASSLVAPGPGNTIYF
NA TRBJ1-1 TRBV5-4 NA TGTGCCAGCAGGGCGAACACTGAAGCTTTCTTT CASRANTEAFF
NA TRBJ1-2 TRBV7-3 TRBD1 TGTGCCAGCAGCCTTCCGGGACAGGAGTATGGCTACACCTTC CASSLPGQEYGYTF
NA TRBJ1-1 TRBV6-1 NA TGTGCCAGCAGTTATACGGGGGAGCCTGAAGCTTTCTTT CASSYTGEPEAFF
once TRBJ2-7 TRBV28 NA TGTGCCAGCAGCCCCTCCTACGAGCTGTACTTC CASSPSYELYF
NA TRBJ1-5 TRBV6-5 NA TGTGCCAGCAGACTACATAGCAATCAGCCCCAGCATTTT CASRLHSNQPQHF
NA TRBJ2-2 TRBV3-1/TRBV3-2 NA TGTGCCAGCAGTAAAGCGAGACAGGGAGGTGCCGGGGAGCTGTTTTTT CASSKARQGGAGELFF
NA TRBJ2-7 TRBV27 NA TGTGCCAGCGGCCCCTACGAGCAGTACTTC CASGPYEQYF
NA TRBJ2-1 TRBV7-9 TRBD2 TGTGCCAGCAGGCTAGCGGGAGGGACCTACAATGAGCAGTTCTTC CASRLAGGTYNEQFF
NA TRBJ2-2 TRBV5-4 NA TGTGCCAGCAGCTTGAACCCGGGTGGCGACACCGGGGAGCTGTTTTTT CASSLNPGGDTGELFF
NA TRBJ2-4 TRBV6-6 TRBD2 TGTGCCAGCAGTTACCTCGGGGAGGGCATAAACATTCAGTACTTC CASSYLGEGINIQYF
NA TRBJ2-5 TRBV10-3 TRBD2 TGTGCCATCAGTCCTAGCGGGGCTGGGGAGACCCAGTACTTC CAISPSGAGETQYF
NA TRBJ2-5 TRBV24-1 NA TGTGCCACCAGTGATCCCCGTGCCAGGGGTCAAGAGACCCAGTACTTC CATSDPRARGQETQYF
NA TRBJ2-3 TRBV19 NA TGTGCCAGTAGTATCAGACAGGTTAGCACAGATACGCAGTATTTT CASSIRQVSTDTQYF
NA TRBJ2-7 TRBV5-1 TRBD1 TGCGCCAGCAGCCGAGACAGGGTGAGGGACGAGCAGTACTTC CASSRDRVRDEQYF
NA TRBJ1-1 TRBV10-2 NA TGCGCCAGCAGTGCGAACACCAGGGACACTGAAGCTTTCTTT CASSANTRDTEAFF
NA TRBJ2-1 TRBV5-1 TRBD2 TGCGCCAGCAGCCCGGGACTAGCGGGAGACCCCCGCCTAGACAATGAGCAGTTCTTC CASSPGLAGDPRLDNEQFF
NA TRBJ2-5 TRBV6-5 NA TGTGCCAGCAGTTACGGTGTTGGAGGGTGGGAGACCCAGTACTTC CASSYGVGGWETQYF
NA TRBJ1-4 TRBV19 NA TGTGCCAGTAGTATAGAGGCAGGGGAAAAACTGTTTTTT CASSIEAGEKLFF
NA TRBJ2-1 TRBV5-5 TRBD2 TGTGCCAGCAGCCCCGCGGGGGAAGCGGGGAACAGTAAGCAGTTCTTC CASSPAGEAGNSKQFF
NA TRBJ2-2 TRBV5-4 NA TGTGCCAGCAGCTTGGTGACAGGAACCGGGGAGCTGTTTTTT CASSLVTGTGELFF
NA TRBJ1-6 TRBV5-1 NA TGCGCCAGCAGCCTCAAGCTTGATTCACCCCTCCACTTT CASSLKLDSPLHF
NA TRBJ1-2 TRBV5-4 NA TGTGCCAGCAGCCTAGCAAGCCGGCAGAGCTATGGCTACACCTTC CASSLASRQSYGYTF
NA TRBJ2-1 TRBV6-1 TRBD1 TGTGCCAGCAGTGAAGGAGGGGACAGTGAGCAGTTCTTC CASSEGGDSEQFF